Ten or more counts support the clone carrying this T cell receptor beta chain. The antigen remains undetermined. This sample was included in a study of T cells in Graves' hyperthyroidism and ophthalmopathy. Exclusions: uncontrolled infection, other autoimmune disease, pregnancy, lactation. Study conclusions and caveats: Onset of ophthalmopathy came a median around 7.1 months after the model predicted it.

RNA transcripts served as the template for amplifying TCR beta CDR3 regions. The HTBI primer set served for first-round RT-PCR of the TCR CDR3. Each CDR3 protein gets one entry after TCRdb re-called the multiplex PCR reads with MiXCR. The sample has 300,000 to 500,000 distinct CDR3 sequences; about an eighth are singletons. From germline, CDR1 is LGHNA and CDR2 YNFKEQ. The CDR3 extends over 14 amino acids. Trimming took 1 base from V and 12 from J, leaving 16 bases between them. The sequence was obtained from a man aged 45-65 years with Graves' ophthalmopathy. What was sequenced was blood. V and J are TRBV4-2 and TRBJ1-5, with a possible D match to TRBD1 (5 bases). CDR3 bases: TGTGCCAGCAGCCAAGGCTTTCGGGGCCTCCGCCAGCATTTT. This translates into CASSQGFRGLRQHF.